The T cell receptor beta chain under discussion was sequenced for a study of shared clonotypes between healthy human individuals. Turning to the study itself: Donors, aged 18 to 49, were a couple of women and a few men.

A deep-level run was used for the assay. Assay used: immunoSEQ multiplex PCR; TCRdb lists only in-frame clones, some missing. The table records over a million clones, about 96% of them present only once. Whole-study results and caveats: The sampled material consisted only of blood, and tissue repertoires are likely to differ. The expectation was that sequencing depth would affect clonotype sharing among donors.

V was trimmed by 4 bases and J by 1 base, leaving 17 bases between them. The V gene's germline CDR1 is LNHDA and CDR2 SQIVND (reference sequence). The CDR3 spans 18 residues. Of note for this clone: As yet, its antigen is unknown.

This rearrangement joins TRBV19 to TRBJ2-6; tentative D call: TRBD1 (5 bases). The sample consisted of naive CD4+ T cells sorted from blood. Sample subset: CD45RA+ positively selected. This TCR was recovered from a man aged 25 to 40 in good health. CDR3 protein: CASSSYTGSFSGANVLTF. As DNA, the CDR3 is TGTGCCAGTAGTAGTTATACAGGATCTTTTTCTGGGGCCAACGTCCTGACTTTC. Supplemented by reference TRBV19 and TRBJ2-6, the full variable domain reads DGGITQSPKYLFRKEGQNVTLSCEQNLNHDAMYWYRQDPGQGLRLIYYSQIVNDFQKGDIAEGYSVSREKKESFPLTVTSAQKNPTAFYLCASSSYTGSFSGANVLTFGAGSRLTVL.